The next 27 T cell receptor beta chains were all read from a single sample in a study of cytomegalovirus exposure and HLA in healthy donors. The study ran its PCR with 60 Vbeta and 13 Jbeta primers. Sequenced by immunoSEQ multiplex PCR; TCRdb stores in-frame clones only, minus some. The table lists 55,000 to 65,000 clones. Sequenced input: PBMCs. These receptors all come from a woman younger than 30 in good health and CMV-seronegative.

About this clone: Different DNA sequences within this sample yield the same CDR3. The rearrangement uses TRBV4-2 and TRBJ1-6; 7 bases fit TRBD1. The V gene end was trimmed by 10 bases and the J gene end by 4 bases; junction bases not matched to a gene: 13. There are 16 residues in the CDR3. The germline CDR1 and CDR2 sequences are LGHNA and YNFKEQ. The CDR3 coding sequence is TGTGCCACTATGCCGGGAGGGGGCAGTTATAATTCACCCCTCCACTTT. Its protein is CATMPGGGSYNSPLHF.

This chain connects TRBV19 to TRBJ1-2; 7 positions match TRBD1. This CDR3 is built from 12 residues. Trimming cost V 4 bases and J 12 bases; bases outside gene matches: 8. Germline V gene lookup returns CDR1 LNHDA and CDR2 SQIVND (reference sequence). CDR3 loop: CASSSGSRGDTF. Written as DNA, the CDR3 is TGTGCCAGTAGTAGCGGAAGCAGGGGGGACACCTTC.

This chain links TRBV11-3 with TRBJ2-1; D unclear. Trimming took off 2 bases at V and 8 bases at J, with 13 bases between the two ends. Germline V lookup: CDR1 SGHNT, CDR2 YENEEA. This CDR3 is built from 14 residues. DNA for the CDR3: TGTGCCAGCAGCTTATTTCAAGCTCTGGATGAGCAGTTCTTC. Protein sequence: CASSLFQALDEQFF.

The chain joins TRBV2 to TRBJ2-2; 9 nucleotides align to TRBD1. With V trimmed by 10 bases and J by 4 bases, 7 bases remained unmatched. The germline V gene encodes CDR1 SNHLY and CDR2 FYNNEI. The length of the CDR3 is 14 residues. In DNA, the CDR3 is TGTGCCACCACAGGGGGCGGAGGCACCGGGGAGCTGTTTTTT. Its translation: CATTGGGGTGELFF.

The chain carries TRBV7-3 and TRBJ2-2; TRBD1 agrees at 7 bases. Germline V gene lookup returns CDR1 SGHTA and CDR2 FQGTGA. The CDR3 extends over 13 amino acids. The V segment lost 5 bases and the J segment 5 bases; nucleotides outside the gene matches: 2. CDR3 DNA sequence: TGTGCCAGCAGCGTGACAGGGACCGGGGAGCTGTTTTTT. This encodes CASSVTGTGELFF.

J is TRBJ1-2 and V is TRBV5-4, with no clear D. The CDR3 is made up of 18 amino acids. Germline CDR1 is SGHNT and CDR2 is YYREEE (reference sequence). Trimming removed 0 bases from V and 4 bases from J, with 22 bases in between. The chain's CDR3 is CASSLASLTPLLGYGYTF. The CDR3, as DNA: TGTGCCAGCAGCTTGGCCAGTTTGACTCCTCTTCTTGGCTATGGCTACACCTTC.

The chain links TRBV6-6 to TRBJ2-6; D is uncertain. Germline loops: CDR1 MNHNY, CDR2 SVGAGI (reference sequence). CDR3 length: 14 amino acids. V was shortened by 6 bases and J by 2 bases, with 8 bases between the two germline ends. In nucleotides, the CDR3 is TGTGCCAGCAGCCTCCAGACTGGGGCCAACGTCCTGACTTTC. This gives the protein CASSLQTGANVLTF.

V and J are TRBV13 and TRBJ2-7; TRBD2 matches at 7 bases. Germline lookup yields CDR1 PRHDT and CDR2 FYEKMQ (reference sequence). The CDR3 runs to 15 residues. The V gene end was trimmed by 0 bases and the J gene end by 0 bases; junction bases not matched to a gene: 2. CDR3 sequence reads: CASSLGLADSYEQYF. The DNA of the CDR3 is TGTGCCAGCAGCTTAGGCCTAGCGGACTCCTACGAGCAGTACTTC.

The J gene is TRBJ1-2, the V gene TRBV5-1; D may be TRBD1 (5 bases). CDR3 length equals 15 residues. Looked up from germline, CDR1 is SGHRS and CDR2 is YFSETQ. With 4 bases removed from V and 4 bases from J, the gap between germline ends came to 17 bases. The CDR3 here is CASSPEVGGSYGYTF. The CDR3, as DNA: TGCGCCAGCAGCCCAGAGGTGGGGGGGTCCTATGGCTACACCTTC.

The chain uses TRBV19 and TRBJ1-1; D gene ambiguous. From germline, CDR1 is LNHDA and CDR2 SQIVND (reference sequence). The CDR3 spans 13 residues. With 3 bases removed from V and 6 bases from J, the gap between germline ends came to 11 bases. This chain's CDR3 is CASSIFREAEAFF. In DNA form, the CDR3 reads TGTGCCAGTAGTATCTTCCGGGAGGCTGAAGCTTTCTTT.

The V gene is TRBV7-9, the J gene TRBJ1-2, with a possible D match to TRBD1 (6 bases). This CDR3 region has 17 residues. CDR1 is SEHNR, CDR2 FQNEAQ, per germline (reference sequence). V was trimmed by 1 base and J by 0 bases, leaving 15 bases between them. The CDR3 sequence: CASSLEVDRPPNYGYTF. The CDR3, as DNA: TGTGCCAGCAGCTTAGAAGTCGACAGGCCCCCTAACTATGGCTACACCTTC.

The chain joins TRBV29-1 to TRBJ1-4, with 8 bases fitting TRBD1. There are 13 residues in the CDR3. V lost 7 bases to trimming and J lost 8 bases; unmatched junction nucleotides: 9. Germline V gene sequence: CDR1 SQVTM, CDR2 ANQGSEA. In nucleotides, the CDR3 is TGCAGCGCTTCCGACAGGGGCTTGGAAAAACTGTTTTTT. Its protein product is CSASDRGLEKLFF. The whole variable domain, filled in from reference TRBV29-1 and TRBJ1-4, reads SAVISQKPSRDICQRGTSLTIQCQVDSQVTMMFWYRQQPGQSLTLIATANQGSEATYESGFVIDKFPISRPNLTFSTLTVSNMSPEDSSIYLCSASDRGLEKLFFGSGTQLSVL.

CDR3 amino acids: CASSQDRRGDTQYF. CDR3 nucleotide sequence: TGCGCCAGCAGCCAAGATCGTAGGGGGGATACGCAGTATTTT. This sequence joins TRBV4-1 and TRBJ2-3, with a weak D call TRBD1 (6 bases). The CDR3 extends over 14 amino acids. The V and J ends lost 0 bases and 6 bases respectively, with 10 bases between them. Germline V gives CDR1 MGHRA, CDR2 YSYEKL.

The chain carries TRBV5-1 and TRBJ1-2; maybe TRBD1 (5 bases). CDR1 and CDR2 (germline): SGHRS, YFSETQ. There are 14 residues in the CDR3. The V gene lost 3 bases and the J gene lost 6 bases, with 15 bases spanning the gap. This CDR3 is CASSSRQGGNGYTF. Here the CDR3 DNA reads TGCGCCAGCAGCTCCCGTCAGGGTGGAAATGGCTACACCTTC.

The chain links TRBV28 to TRBJ1-5, with D tentatively TRBD1 (5 bases). Trimming took 6 bases from V and 7 from J, leaving 16 bases between them. Germline lookup yields CDR1 MDHEN and CDR2 SYDVKM. The length of the CDR3 is 14 residues. The CDR3 coding sequence is TGTGCCAGCAGCCCCGGGATGGGGGGGCAGCCCCAGCATTTT. Its translation: CASSPGMGGQPQHF.

The chain carries TRBV6-5 and TRBJ2-7; 10 nucleotides line up with TRBD1. The V gene's germline CDR1 is MNHEY and CDR2 SVGAGI. The CDR3 runs to 15 residues. V was pared by 4 bases and J by 2 bases, with 5 bases of the junction left unmatched. The CDR3 sequence: CASSSRDRGPYEQYF. CDR3 in DNA: TGTGCCAGCAGTTCCCGGGACAGGGGTCCCTACGAGCAGTACTTC.

The CDR3 DNA follows: TGTGCCAGCAGTGACACTAGCGGGGGGGCAGATACGCAGTATTTT. Translation: CASSDTSGGADTQYF. This sequence joins TRBV6-4 and TRBJ2-3, with 13 bases aligning to TRBD2. The germline gives CDR1 MRHNA, CDR2 SNTAGT. The CDR3 extends over 15 amino acids. With V trimmed by 2 bases and J by 4 bases, 0 bases remained unmatched.

The V gene is TRBV7-3, the J gene TRBJ1-2; 10 bases match TRBD1. V lost 5 bases to trimming and J lost 7 bases; unmatched junction nucleotides: 7. Germline V CDR1 and CDR2: SGHTA, FQGTGA. The length of the CDR3 is 14 residues. The CDR3 loop reads CASSPRTGGGGYTF. The CDR3 coding sequence is TGTGCCAGCAGCCCCCGGACAGGGGGAGGTGGCTACACCTTC.

V usage is TRBV4-1 and J usage is TRBJ2-5; 7 bases match TRBD2. The CDR3 loop spans 14 amino acids. Germline CDR1 reads MGHRA; CDR2 reads YSYEKL. With 4 bases clipped from V and 6 bases from J, the junction kept 8 bases outside the gene matches. The CDR3 DNA reads as TGCGCCAGCAGCCTCCGGACTAGTGCGAAGACCCAGTACTTC. Amino acids: CASSLRTSAKTQYF.

V is TRBV7-3 and J is TRBJ1-1; D is unclear. Between the trimmed V and J ends, which lost 2 bases and 1 base, there was a span of 5 bases. CDR3 length: 13 amino acids. Per germline, CDR1 SGHTA and CDR2 FQGTGA. The CDR3 spells CASSLSGNTEAFF. CDR3 sequence (DNA): TGTGCCAGCAGCTTATCAGGGAACACTGAAGCTTTCTTT.

The V gene is TRBV2, the J gene TRBJ1-5; 9 bases are a match to TRBD1. Germline trimming cut 5 bases from V and 2 bases from J; bases unmatched to any gene: 1. CDR1 is SNHLY and CDR2 is FYNNEI in the germline V gene. The CDR3 totals 14 residues. CDR3 DNA: TGTGCCAGCAGTCGGACAGGGGGCAATCAGCCCCAGCATTTT. This encodes CASSRTGGNQPQHF.

The chain carries TRBV18 and TRBJ2-7; D is perhaps TRBD1 (6 bases). CDR3 length equals 13 residues. Germline CDR1 reads KGHSH; CDR2 reads LQKENI. Trimming took off 4 bases at V and 1 base at J, with 8 bases between the two ends. This chain's CDR3 is CASSRGTSYEQYF. CDR3 nucleotides: TGTGCCAGCTCACGTGGGACATCCTACGAGCAGTACTTC.

V usage is TRBV11-3 and J usage is TRBJ2-7; D not resolved. This CDR3 has 15 amino acids. Germline loops: CDR1 SGHNT, CDR2 YENEEA. V was trimmed by 2 bases and J by 2 bases, leaving 13 bases between them. CDR3 sequence: CASSLSETTTYEQYF. Here the CDR3 DNA reads TGTGCCAGCAGCTTATCCGAGACAACGACCTACGAGCAGTACTTC.

The chain carries TRBV11-3 and TRBJ1-2; D unclear. Germline CDR1 SGHNT, CDR2 YENEEA. With 1 base removed from V and 3 bases from J, the gap between germline ends came to 12 bases. The CDR3 extends over 15 amino acids. DNA of the CDR3: TGTGCCAGCAGCTTAGGTACAGCTTCGGACTATGGCTACACCTTC. This translates into CASSLGTASDYGYTF.

The chain uses TRBV4-2 and TRBJ2-1, with TRBD2 matching over 11 bases. With 6 bases clipped from V and 5 bases from J, the junction kept 12 bases outside the gene matches. From germline, CDR1 is LGHNA and CDR2 YNFKEQ. The CDR3 is 17 amino acids. The CDR3 nucleotides are TGTGCCAGCAGTCCATCCTCTAGCGGGGGGTCCGACAATGAGCAGTTCTTC. This gives the protein CASSPSSSGGSDNEQFF.

The chain links TRBV10-1 to TRBJ2-7; the match to TRBD2 covers 11 bases. Germline lookup yields CDR1 WNHNN and CDR2 SYGVQD (reference sequence). The CDR3 extends over 17 amino acids. Germline trimming cut 0 bases from V and 0 bases from J; bases unmatched to any gene: 4. CDR3 region: CASSESIAGGPSYEQYF. As DNA, the CDR3 is TGCGCCAGCAGTGAGTCGATAGCGGGAGGGCCCTCCTACGAGCAGTACTTC.

V is TRBV4-1 and J is TRBJ2-2; D is unclear. The ends were cut back, 2 bases at V and 3 bases at J, with 7 bases in the middle. The CDR3 is made up of 14 amino acids. Germline V gene lookup returns CDR1 MGHRA and CDR2 YSYEKL. CDR3: CASSQYSDTGELFF. The DNA for the CDR3 is TGCGCCAGCAGCCAATATTCCGACACCGGGGAGCTGTTTTTT.